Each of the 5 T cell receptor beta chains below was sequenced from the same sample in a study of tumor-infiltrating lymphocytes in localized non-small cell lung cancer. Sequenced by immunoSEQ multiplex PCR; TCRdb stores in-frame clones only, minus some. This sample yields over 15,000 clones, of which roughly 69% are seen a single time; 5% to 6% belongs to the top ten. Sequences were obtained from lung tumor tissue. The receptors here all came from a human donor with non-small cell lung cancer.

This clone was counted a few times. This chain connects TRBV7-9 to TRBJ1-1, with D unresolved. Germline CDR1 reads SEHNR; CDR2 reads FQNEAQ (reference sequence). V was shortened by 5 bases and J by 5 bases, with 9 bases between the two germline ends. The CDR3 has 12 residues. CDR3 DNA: TGTGCCAGCAGCCGTCTGGGGACTGAAGCTTTCTTT. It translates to CASSRLGTEAFF.

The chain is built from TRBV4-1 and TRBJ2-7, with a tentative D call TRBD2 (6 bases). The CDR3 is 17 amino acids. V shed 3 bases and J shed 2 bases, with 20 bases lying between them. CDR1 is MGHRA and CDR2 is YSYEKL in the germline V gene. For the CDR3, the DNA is TGCGCCAGCAGCCATCGCGGGACGCCTGGCAATCCCTACGAGCAGTACTTC. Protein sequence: CASSHRGTPGNPYEQYF.

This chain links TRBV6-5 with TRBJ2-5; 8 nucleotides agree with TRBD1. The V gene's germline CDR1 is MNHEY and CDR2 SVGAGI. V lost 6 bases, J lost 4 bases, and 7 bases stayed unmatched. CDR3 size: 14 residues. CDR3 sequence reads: CASRRAQGGETQYF. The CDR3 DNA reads TGTGCCAGCAGAAGGGCACAGGGGGGAGAGACCCAGTACTTC.

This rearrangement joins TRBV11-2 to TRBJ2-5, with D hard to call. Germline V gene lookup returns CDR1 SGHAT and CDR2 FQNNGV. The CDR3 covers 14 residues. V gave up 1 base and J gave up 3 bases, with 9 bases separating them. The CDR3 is CASSLGLIKETQYF. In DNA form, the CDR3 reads TGTGCCAGCAGCTTAGGACTTATTAAAGAGACCCAGTACTTC.

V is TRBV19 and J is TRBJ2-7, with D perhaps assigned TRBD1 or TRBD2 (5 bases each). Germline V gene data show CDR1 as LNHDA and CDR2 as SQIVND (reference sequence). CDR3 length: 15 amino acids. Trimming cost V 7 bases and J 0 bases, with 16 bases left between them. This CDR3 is CASTAGTASSYEQYF. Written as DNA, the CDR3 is TGTGCCAGTACCGCTGGGACGGCGAGCTCCTACGAGCAGTACTTC.